The next 10 T cell receptor beta chains were all read from a single sample in a study of lymphopenia after photon versus proton radiotherapy (dated by TCRdb to the late 2010s). Preparation of the library involved the immunoSEQ multiplex PCR assay. As stored in TCRdb, this immuneACCESS dataset retains in-frame rearrangements with V and J assigned. A fraction of the clones does not appear; measured against another copy, unresolved V genes explain less than half of the discrepancy, and the remainder lacks a known reason. The sample records approximately 71,000 clones, roughly 91% of which are singletons. Clones ranked in the top ten supply 2.5% to 3% of the sample. The sample here was peripheral blood, taken from a patient treated with photon-based radiotherapy. The receptors were gathered from a woman aged 70-85 years with pancreatic cancer.

The V call is TRBV9, the J call TRBJ1-1; 7 bases agree with TRBD1. The junction had 18 bases not matched to a gene; V was cut back by 2 bases and J by 2 bases. This CDR3 is built from 19 residues. Germline loops: CDR1 SGDLS, CDR2 YYNGEE. The CDR3 region has the DNA TGTGCCAGCAGCGTGTCACCTCGGTCCGTTGGGACAGCCAACACTGAAGCTTTCTTT. Amino acids: CASSVSPRSVGTANTEAFF.

This rearrangement joins TRBV5-6 to TRBJ2-3; D remains ambiguous. Germline values: CDR1 SGHDT, CDR2 YYEEEE. The CDR3 runs 14 residues. V dropped 0 bases and J dropped 0 bases, with 5 bases sitting between them. The CDR3 spells CASSLGPSTDTQYF. CDR3 nucleotides: TGTGCCAGCAGCTTGGGGCCTAGCACAGATACGCAGTATTTT.

This chain uses TRBV28 with TRBJ2-7, with 12 bases lining up with TRBD2. With V trimmed by 9 bases and J by 2 bases, 5 bases remained unmatched. Germline V gives CDR1 MDHEN, CDR2 SYDVKM. This CDR3 comprises 14 residues. This CDR3 reads CASLAGGPPYEQYF. Written as DNA, the CDR3 is TGTGCCAGTCTAGCGGGAGGGCCCCCCTACGAGCAGTACTTC. The full variable domain, its missing parts supplied by reference TRBV28 and TRBJ2-7, is DVKVTQSSRYLVKRTGEKVFLECVQDMDHENMFWYRQDPGLGLRLIYFSYDVKMKEKGDIPEGYSVSREKKERFSLILESASTNQTSMYLCASLAGGPPYEQYFGPGTRLTVT.

The V gene is TRBV19, the J gene TRBJ2-5, with 11 bases aligning to TRBD1. The CDR3 covers 15 residues. Unmatched junction bases numbered 7, after V lost 5 bases and J lost 5 bases. Looked up from germline, CDR1 is LNHDA and CDR2 is SQIVND (reference sequence). This CDR3 reads CASSARTGGDETQYF. CDR3 in DNA: TGTGCCAGTAGTGCCCGGACAGGGGGCGACGAGACCCAGTACTTC.

This clone showed up just once. The CDR3: CASSTQVSYEQYF. CDR3 coding DNA: TGTGCCAGCAGCACCCAGGTTTCCTACGAGCAGTACTTC. The chain couples TRBV27 to TRBJ2-7; D call uncertain. Between the trimmed V and J ends, which lost 6 bases and 1 base, there was a span of 10 bases. The CDR3 consists of 13 residues. CDR1 MNHEY and CDR2 SMNVEV come from the germline V gene (reference sequence).

The chain uses TRBV4-1 and TRBJ2-3, with TRBD2 as a possible D gene (6 bases). The CDR3 is made up of 14 amino acids. The V gene's germline CDR1 is MGHRA and CDR2 YSYEKL. V dropped 1 base and J dropped 5 bases, with 10 bases sitting between them. This CDR3 is CASSQGLGGDTQYF. The CDR3 DNA reads as TGCGCCAGCAGCCAAGGGCTGGGAGGAGATACGCAGTATTTT.

The chain couples TRBV6-1 to TRBJ2-3; D possibly uses TRBD1 or TRBD2 (5 bases each). V dropped 4 bases and J dropped 8 bases, with 13 bases sitting between them. This CDR3 region has 13 residues. Looked up from germline, CDR1 is MNHNS and CDR2 is SASEGT. The CDR3 loop is CASSGGPSSTQYF. Here the CDR3 DNA reads TGTGCCAGCAGTGGGGGACCGTCTAGTACGCAGTATTTT.

V gene TRBV9 combines with J gene TRBJ2-1, with D possibly matching TRBD1 (5 bases). Germline V gene sequence: CDR1 SGDLS, CDR2 YYNGEE. Deletions cut 5 bases from V and 0 bases from J, with 12 bases between. This CDR3 contains 15 residues. The CDR3, as DNA: TGTGCCAGCAGTCAGCAGGGTCTCTCCTACAATGAGCAGTTCTTC. This sequence encodes CASSQQGLSYNEQFF.

The genes are TRBV28 and TRBJ2-1; perhaps TRBD1 as D (7 bases). This CDR3 has 14 residues. Germline CDR1 reads MDHEN; CDR2 reads SYDVKM. The V gene lost 4 bases and the J gene lost 2 bases, with 9 bases spanning the gap. The CDR3 protein is CASSSGGPYNEQFF. For the CDR3, the DNA is TGTGCCAGCAGTTCAGGGGGGCCCTACAATGAGCAGTTCTTC.

The V and J genes are TRBV7-2 and TRBJ1-1; D gene ambiguous. Germline lookup yields CDR1 SGHTA and CDR2 FQGNSA. The length of the CDR3 is 13 residues. The V end lost 11 bases, the J end lost 5 bases, and 18 bases lay between the germline ends. The CDR3 loop is CASSVEGETEAFF. The DNA of the CDR3 is TGTGCCTCCTCGGTCGAGGGAGAAACTGAAGCTTTCTTT.